This T cell receptor beta chain was sequenced in a study of OX40 agonist ivuxolimab in advanced cancers. Study in general: Hepatocellular carcinoma, melanoma, renal cell or head and neck cancer was diagnosed in the dose-escalation patients. Whole-study findings and limits: Both CD4+ and CD8+ T cell populations in blood had undergone clonal expansion by week 6 at 0.1 to 3.0 mg/kg.

With respect to this clone: Its cognate antigen is unknown.

Profiling relied on immunoSEQ multiplex PCR, and the TCRdb table lists in-frame clones only, not all of them. Counted here are about 83,000 clones, under 95% occurring once; the ten biggest clones make up more than 7.5%. A history of autoimmune disease or systemic immunosuppression excluded patients. Germline CDR1 and CDR2: SGHTA and FQGNSA. V was pared by 1 base and J by 2 bases, with 9 bases between. CDR3 length: 15 amino acids. J is TRBJ1-3 and V is TRBV7-2; D uncertain. The sequencing here drew on CD4+ or CD8+ T cells sorted from blood, taken in a trial of the OX40 agonist ivuxolimab. This TCR derives from an adult with an advanced solid tumor such as melanoma, head and neck, liver or kidney cancer. This CDR3 is CASSLDGRPGNTIYF. CDR3 sequence (DNA): TGTGCCAGCAGCTTAGACGGTCGGCCTGGAAACACCATATATTTT.